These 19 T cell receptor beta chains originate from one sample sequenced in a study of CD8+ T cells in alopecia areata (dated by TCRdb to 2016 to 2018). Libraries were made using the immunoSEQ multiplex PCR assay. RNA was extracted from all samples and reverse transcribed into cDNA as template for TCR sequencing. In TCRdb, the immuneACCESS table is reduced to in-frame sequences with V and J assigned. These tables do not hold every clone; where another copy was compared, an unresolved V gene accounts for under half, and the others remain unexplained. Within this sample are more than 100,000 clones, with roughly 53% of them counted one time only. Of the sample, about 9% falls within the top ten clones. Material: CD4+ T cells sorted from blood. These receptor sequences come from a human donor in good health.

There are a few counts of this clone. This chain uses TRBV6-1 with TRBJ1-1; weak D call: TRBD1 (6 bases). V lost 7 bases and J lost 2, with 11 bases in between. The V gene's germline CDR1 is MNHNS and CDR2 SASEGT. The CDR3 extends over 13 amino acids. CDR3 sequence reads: CASNPRGNTEAFF. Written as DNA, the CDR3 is TGTGCCAGCAACCCCAGGGGAAACACTGAAGCTTTCTTT.

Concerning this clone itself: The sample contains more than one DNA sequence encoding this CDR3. In DNA, the CDR3 is TGCGCCAGCAGCTTACAGGGGGACACTGAAGCTTTCTTT. It is translated as CASSLQGDTEAFF. J is TRBJ1-1 and V is TRBV5-1; 8 bases align to TRBD1. Trimming cost V 2 bases and J 3 bases; bases outside gene matches: 0. The CDR3 is made up of 13 amino acids. Looked up from germline, CDR1 is SGHRS and CDR2 is YFSETQ.

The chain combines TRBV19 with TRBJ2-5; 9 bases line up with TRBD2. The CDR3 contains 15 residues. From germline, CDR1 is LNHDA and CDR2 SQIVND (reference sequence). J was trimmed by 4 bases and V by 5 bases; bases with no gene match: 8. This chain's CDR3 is CASSVGRGGGETQYF. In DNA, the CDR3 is TGTGCCAGTAGTGTCGGGCGGGGGGGCGGAGAGACCCAGTACTTC. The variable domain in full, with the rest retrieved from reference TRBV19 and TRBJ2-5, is DGGITQSPKYLFRKEGQNVTLSCEQNLNHDAMYWYRQDPGQGLRLIYYSQIVNDFQKGDIAEGYSVSREKKESFPLTVTSAQKNPTAFYLCASSVGRGGGETQYFGPGTRLLVL.

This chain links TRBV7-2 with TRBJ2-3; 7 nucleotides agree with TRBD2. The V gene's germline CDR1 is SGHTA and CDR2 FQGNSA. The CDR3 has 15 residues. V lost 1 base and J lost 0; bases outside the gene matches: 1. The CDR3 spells CASSLVRGSTDTQYF. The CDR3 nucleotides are TGTGCCAGCAGCTTAGTGCGGGGGAGCACAGATACGCAGTATTTT.

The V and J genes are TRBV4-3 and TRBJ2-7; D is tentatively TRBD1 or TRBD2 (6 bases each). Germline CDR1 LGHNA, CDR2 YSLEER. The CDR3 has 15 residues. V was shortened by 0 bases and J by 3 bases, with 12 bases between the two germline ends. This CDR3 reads CASSQEEGGSYEQYF. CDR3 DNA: TGCGCCAGCAGCCAAGAGGAGGGGGGAAGCTACGAGCAGTACTTC.

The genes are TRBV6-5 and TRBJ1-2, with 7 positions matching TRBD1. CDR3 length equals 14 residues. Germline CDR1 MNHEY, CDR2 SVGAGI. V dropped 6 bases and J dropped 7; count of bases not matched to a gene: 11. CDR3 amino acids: CASSLLSQGGGYTF. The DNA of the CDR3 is TGTGCCAGCAGCTTACTCAGCCAGGGGGGTGGCTACACCTTC.

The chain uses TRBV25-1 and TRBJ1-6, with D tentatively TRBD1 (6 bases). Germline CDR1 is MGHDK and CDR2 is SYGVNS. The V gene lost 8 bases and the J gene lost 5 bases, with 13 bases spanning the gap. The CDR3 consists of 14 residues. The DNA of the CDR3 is TGTGCCAGCTCCCGGACAGAGAATAATTCACCCCTCCACTTT. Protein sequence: CASSRTENNSPLHF.

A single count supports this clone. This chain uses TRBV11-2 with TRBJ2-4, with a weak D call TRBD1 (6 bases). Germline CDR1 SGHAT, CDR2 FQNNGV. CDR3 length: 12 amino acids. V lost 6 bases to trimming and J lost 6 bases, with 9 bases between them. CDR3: CASSSDRNIQYF. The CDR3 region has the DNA TGTGCCAGCAGTTCGGACAGAAACATTCAGTACTTC.

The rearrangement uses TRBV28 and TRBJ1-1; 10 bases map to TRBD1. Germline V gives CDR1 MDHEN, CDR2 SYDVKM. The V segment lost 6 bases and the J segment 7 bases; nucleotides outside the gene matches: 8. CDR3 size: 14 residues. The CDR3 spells CASRTGGATLEAFF. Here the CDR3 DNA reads TGTGCCAGCAGGACAGGGGGCGCGACCCTTGAAGCTTTCTTT.

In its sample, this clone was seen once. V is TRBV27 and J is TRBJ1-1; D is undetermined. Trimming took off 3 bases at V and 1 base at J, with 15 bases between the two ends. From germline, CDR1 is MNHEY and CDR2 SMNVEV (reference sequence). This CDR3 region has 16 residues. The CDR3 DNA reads TGTGCCAGCAGTTTTTATGGAGGGTTCGGGAACACTGAAGCTTTCTTT. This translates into CASSFYGGFGNTEAFF.

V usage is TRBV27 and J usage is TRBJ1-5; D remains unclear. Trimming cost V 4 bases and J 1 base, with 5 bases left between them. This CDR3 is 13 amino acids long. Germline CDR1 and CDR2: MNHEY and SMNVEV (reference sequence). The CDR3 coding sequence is TGTGCCAGCAGTTCATGGAGCAATCAGCCCCAGCATTTT. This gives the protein CASSSWSNQPQHF.

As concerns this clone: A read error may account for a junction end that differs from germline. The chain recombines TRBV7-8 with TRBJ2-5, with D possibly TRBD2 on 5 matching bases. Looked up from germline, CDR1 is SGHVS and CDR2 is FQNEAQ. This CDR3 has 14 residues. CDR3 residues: CASSSLGLQEAQYF. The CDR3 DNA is TGTGCCAGCAGCTCCCTTGGACTGCAAGAGGCCCAGTACTTC.

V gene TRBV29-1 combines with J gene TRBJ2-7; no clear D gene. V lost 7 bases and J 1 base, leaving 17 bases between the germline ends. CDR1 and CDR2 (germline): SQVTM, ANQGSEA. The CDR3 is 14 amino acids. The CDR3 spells CSAVHPGGSYEQYF. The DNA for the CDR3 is TGCAGCGCCGTACATCCAGGCGGATCCTACGAGCAGTACTTC.

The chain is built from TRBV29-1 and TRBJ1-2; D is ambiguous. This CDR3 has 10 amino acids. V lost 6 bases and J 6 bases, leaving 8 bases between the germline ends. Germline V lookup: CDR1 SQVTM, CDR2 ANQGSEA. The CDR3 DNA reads TGCAGCGTGTACGGGGATGGCTACACCTTC. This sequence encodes CSVYGDGYTF.

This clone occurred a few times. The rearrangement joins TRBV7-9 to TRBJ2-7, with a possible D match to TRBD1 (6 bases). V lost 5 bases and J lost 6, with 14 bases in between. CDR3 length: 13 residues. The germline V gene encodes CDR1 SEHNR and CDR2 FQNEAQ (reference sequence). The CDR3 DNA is TGTGCCAGCAGCACCCTGGGGGCTAGCGAGCAGTACTTC. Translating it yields CASSTLGASEQYF.

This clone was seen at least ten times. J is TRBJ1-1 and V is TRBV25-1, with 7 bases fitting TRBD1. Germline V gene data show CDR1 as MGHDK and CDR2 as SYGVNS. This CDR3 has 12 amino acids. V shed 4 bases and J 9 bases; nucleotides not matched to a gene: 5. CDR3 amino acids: CASSGQGLKAFF. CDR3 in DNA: TGTGCCAGCAGTGGACAGGGATTGAAAGCTTTCTTT. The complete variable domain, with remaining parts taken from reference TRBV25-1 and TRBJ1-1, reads EADIYQTPRYLVIGTGKKITLECSQTMGHDKMYWYQQDPGMELHLIHYSYGVNSTEKGDLSSESTVSRIRTEHFPLTLESARPSHTSQYLCASSGQGLKAFFGQGTRLTVV.

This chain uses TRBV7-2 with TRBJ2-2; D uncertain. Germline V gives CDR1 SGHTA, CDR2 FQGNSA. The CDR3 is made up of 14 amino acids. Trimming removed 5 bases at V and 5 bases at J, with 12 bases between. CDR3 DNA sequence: TGTGCCAGCAGCCCCATTGGACGGACCGGGGAGCTGTTTTTT. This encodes CASSPIGRTGELFF.

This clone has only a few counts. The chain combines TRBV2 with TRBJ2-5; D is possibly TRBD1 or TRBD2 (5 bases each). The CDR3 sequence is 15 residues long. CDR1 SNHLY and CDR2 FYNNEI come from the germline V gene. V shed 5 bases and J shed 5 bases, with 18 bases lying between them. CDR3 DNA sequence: TGTGCCAGCAGTAAGGGACCGGAGGAATGGGAGACCCAGTACTTC. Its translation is CASSKGPEEWETQYF.

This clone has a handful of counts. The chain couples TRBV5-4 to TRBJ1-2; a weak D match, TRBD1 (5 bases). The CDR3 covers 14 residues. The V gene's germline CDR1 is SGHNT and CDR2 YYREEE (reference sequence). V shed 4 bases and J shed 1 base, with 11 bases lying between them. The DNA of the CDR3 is TGTGCCAGCAGCCTATACAGGTTTAACTATGGCTACACCTTC. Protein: CASSLYRFNYGYTF.